The entry below gives a single T cell receptor beta chain sequence along with its context. No antigen is known for it. V lost 5 bases, J lost 4 bases, and 10 bases stayed unmatched. CDR3 length: 14 amino acids. In germline, CDR1 is DFQATT, CDR2 SNEGSKA (reference sequence). From the 5' RACE reads, TCRdb called clonotypes with MiXCR, one entry per CDR3 protein. Of 300,000 to 400,000 distinct CDR3 sequences in the sample, 8.7% were seen once. The data were obtained in a study of T cells after yellow fever vaccination. Notes on the study in general: Primary-vaccination clones mostly resurfaced post-booster (about 96% CD4, 75% to 90% CD8). Peaking on day 5 versus 15, the secondary response was faster but weaker.

This chain joins TRBV20-1 and TRBJ1-1, with 7 nucleotides matching TRBD1. The clonotype was recovered from a young man who received the YFV17D yellow fever vaccine. Sequencing was performed on PBMCs, taken on the day of the first yellow fever vaccination. The CDR3 reads CSAWGDSRSTEAFF. For the CDR3, the DNA is TGCAGTGCTTGGGGGGACAGTCGATCCACTGAAGCTTTCTTT.